This TCR beta chain was captured in a study of cytomegalovirus exposure and HLA in healthy donors. Broader study findings: The listing of 150 to 200 TCR beta chains classed them as cytomegalovirus-associated. The study found most TCR sequences rare, yet found some public TCRs in many donors. It was confirmed in vitro that three of the CMV-associated chains were specific for CMV antigens.

Points on this clone: Its antigen is not known.

Donors were drawn from the 120-subject validation cohort, separate from the roughly 610-subject first cohort. Profiled with immunoSEQ multiplex PCR; TCRdb holds only in-frame clones, not every one. The sample records about 75,000 clones, about 85% being singletons. CDR3 length equals 18 residues. The specimen was PBMCs. The clonotype originates from a man aged 25-45 years in good health and CMV-seronegative. The genes are TRBV21-1 and TRBJ1-2. TRBV21-1 is designated a pseudogene. The CDR3 DNA is TGTGCCAGCAGCAAAGTGGGGAGTCCAGCGAATTTTAACTATGGCTACACCTTC. Amino acids: CASSKVGSPANFNYGYTF.